This T cell receptor (beta chain) was recovered during a study of blood T cell repertoires in COVID-19. For the study at large: In each case, the material was cDNA or gDNA derived from T cells, B-cell-depleted T cells, or PBMCs.

Study processing details: Quantification of nucleated cells was approximated via reference gene primer amplification. TCRdb's copy holds only in-frame clones and misses some; the assay was immunoSEQ multiplex PCR. Clone size and V and J calls were adopted from that table, with D and trimming inferred from the DNA. The top ten clones hold over 1.1% of a sample with about 400,000 clones, approximately 90% of them seen once. This CDR3 has 16 residues. Germline-derived CDR1 and CDR2 are SGHVS and FNYEAQ. V lost 4 bases and J lost 4; bases outside the gene matches: 10. The TCR comes from a woman in her twenties or thirties with active or convalescent COVID-19. The chain links TRBV7-6 to TRBJ2-5, with 9 positions matching TRBD2. Sequences were obtained from peripheral blood. For the CDR3, the DNA is TGTGCCAGCAGCTCGTCCGGGACTAGCTGGGGAGAGACCCAGTACTTC. Protein product: CASSSSGTSWGETQYF. Supplemented by reference TRBV7-6 and TRBJ2-5, the full variable domain reads GAGVSQSPRYKVTKRGQDVALRCDPISGHVSLYWYRQALGQGPEFLTYFNYEAQQDKSGLPNDRFSAERPEGSISTLTIQRTEQRDSAMYRCASSSSGTSWGETQYFGPGTRLLVL.